This T cell receptor (beta chain) originates from a study of blood T cell repertoires in COVID-19. Study as a whole: Donors in the United States, Italy and Spain gave samples during acute or convalescent COVID-19.

J was trimmed by 2 bases and V by 4 bases; bases with no gene match: 8. The CDR3 has 16 residues. Per germline, CDR1 LGHDT and CDR2 YNNKEL (reference sequence). Study processing details: Using reference gene primer amplification, nucleated cell counts were estimated. The method was immunoSEQ multiplex PCR; TCRdb's version includes in-frame clones alone and lacks a portion of them. That table supplies the V and J calls and clone size; D and trimming were determined from the DNA. The table shows 190,000 or so clones, with 80% to 90% occurring only once. The receptor was isolated from a man aged 40-50 years who had recovered from COVID-19. Sequencing was carried out using PBMCs or T cells enriched from blood (not recorded which). J is TRBJ2-3 and V is TRBV3-1 (or the pseudogene TRBV3-2), with 8 positions matching TRBD2. The CDR3 DNA reads as TGTGCCAGCAGCCCCCGACTAGCGCCGCTCACAGATACGCAGTATTTT. Translated, it gives CASSPRLAPLTDTQYF.